These 19 T cell receptor beta chains share one sample of origin, sequenced in a study of shared clonotypes between healthy human individuals. The protocol was immunoSEQ multiplex PCR, while the TCRdb copy is restricted to in-frame clones and leaves out a portion. Of around 2.1 million clones in the sample, approximately 96% were seen once. The source material was naive CD4+ T cells sorted from blood. The sample's subset: CD45RA+ positively selected. Receptors originate from a man aged 18 to 30 in good health.

The chain combines TRBV12-2 with TRBJ1-5. TRBV12-2 is a recognized pseudogene. This CDR3 is 16 amino acids long. The CDR3 loop is CASRLERHDLHGPQHF. Written as DNA, the CDR3 is TGTGCAAGTCGCCTAGAGCGTCACGATCTCCACGGGCCCCAGCATTTT.

This clone was observed once. The chain links TRBV11-2 to TRBJ1-1; D gene uncertain. There are 15 residues in the CDR3. Germline-derived CDR1 and CDR2 are SGHAT and FQNNGV. V lost 2 bases, J lost 0 bases, and 10 bases lay in between. The CDR3 loop reads CASSLTPRLNTEAFF. CDR3 in DNA: TGTGCCAGCAGCTTAACCCCACGGCTGAACACTGAAGCTTTCTTT.

The J gene is TRBJ2-6, the V gene TRBV5-4; D remains ambiguous. Trimming left V 1 base short and J 0 bases short, with 5 bases between. CDR1 is SGHNT and CDR2 is YYREEE in the germline V gene (reference sequence). The CDR3 sequence is 15 residues long. The CDR3 sequence: CASSLLISGANVLTF. CDR3 coding DNA: TGTGCCAGCAGCTTGCTGATCTCTGGGGCCAACGTCCTGACTTTC. The whole variable domain, filled in from reference TRBV5-4 and TRBJ2-6, reads ETGVTQSPTHLIKTRGQQVTLRCSSQSGHNTVSWYQQALGQGPQFIFQYYREEENGRGNFPPRFSGLQFPNYSSELNVNALELDDSALYLCASSLLISGANVLTFGAGSRLTVL.

The chain employs TRBV27 and TRBJ2-3; 7 positions agree with TRBD1. Germline V gene data show CDR1 as MNHEY and CDR2 as SMNVEV (reference sequence). The V gene end was trimmed by 2 bases and the J gene end by 2 bases; junction bases not matched to a gene: 10. The CDR3 spans 17 residues. The CDR3 DNA reads as TGTGCCAGCAGTTTAAAAGGTCGGGGACAGAACACAGATACGCAGTATTTT. Amino acid sequence: CASSLKGRGQNTDTQYF.

This clone showed up just once. The chain links TRBV5-1 to TRBJ2-7; no reliable D call. The V gene's germline CDR1 is SGHRS and CDR2 YFSETQ. The CDR3 contains 15 residues. Trimming cost V 4 bases and J 0 bases, with 14 bases left between them. The DNA of the CDR3 is TGCGCCAGCAGCCCCTCCACAAGGAGCTCCTACGAGCAGTACTTC. Translated: CASSPSTRSSYEQYF.

V gene TRBV30 combines with J gene TRBJ1-5, with D hard to call. This CDR3 spans 14 amino acids. Germline values: CDR1 GTSNPN, CDR2 SVGIG (reference sequence). The V end lost 0 bases, the J end lost 6 bases, and 12 bases lay between the germline ends. The CDR3 loop is CAWSVRGRTQPQHF. The CDR3 nucleotides are TGTGCCTGGAGTGTCAGAGGGAGAACTCAGCCCCAGCATTTT.

The gene calls are TRBV28 and TRBJ1-1; D is uncertain. Deletions cut 4 bases from V and 1 base from J, with 4 bases between. CDR1 is MDHEN and CDR2 is SYDVKM in the germline V gene. The CDR3 extends over 12 amino acids. As DNA, the CDR3 is TGTGCCAGCAGTTGGGGGAACACTGAAGCTTTCTTT. It translates to CASSWGNTEAFF.

This rearrangement joins TRBV9 to TRBJ2-2; 10 bases match TRBD2. CDR1 SGDLS and CDR2 YYNGEE come from the germline V gene. This CDR3 spans 19 amino acids. Trimming cost V 2 bases and J 2 bases; bases outside gene matches: 12. CDR3 DNA: TGTGCCAGCAGCGTGGGACTAGCGCTCACCATAAAAAACACCGGGGAGCTGTTTTTT. This translates into CASSVGLALTIKNTGELFF.

The V call is TRBV10-3, the J call TRBJ1-2, with 7 nucleotides matching TRBD1. Trimming took 5 bases from V and 0 from J; bases not matched to a gene: 3. This CDR3 has 14 residues. Germline V gene lookup returns CDR1 ENHRY and CDR2 SYGVKD. DNA of the CDR3: TGTGCCATCAGTACGACAGGGACTAACTATGGCTACACCTTC. It translates to CAISTTGTNYGYTF.

The V call is TRBV28, the J call TRBJ2-7; D possibly corresponds to TRBD1 (6 bases). Trimming stripped 5 bases from V and 4 bases from J, with 15 bases between. Germline V lookup: CDR1 MDHEN, CDR2 SYDVKM. The CDR3 spans 14 residues. The CDR3 region is CASSATGGKYEQYF. In DNA, the CDR3 is TGTGCCAGCAGTGCGACAGGCGGAAAATACGAGCAGTACTTC.

The chain couples TRBV5-1 to TRBJ2-5; D may correspond to TRBD1 or TRBD2 (5 bases each). Germline loops: CDR1 SGHRS, CDR2 YFSETQ. The germline V and J ends were trimmed by 1 base and 4 bases, with 14 bases remaining between them. The CDR3 consists of 15 residues. In DNA form, the CDR3 reads TGCGCCAGCAGCTTGATTCGGGGCGGTGGAGAGACCCAGTACTTC. Translating gives CASSLIRGGGETQYF.

The rearrangement links TRBV11-2 to TRBJ2-2; 8 nucleotides align to TRBD1. Germline-derived CDR1 and CDR2 are SGHAT and FQNNGV. V shed 5 bases, J shed 4 bases, and the junction held 6 bases outside the gene matches. The CDR3 length is 15 residues. CDR3 protein: CASSETGAGTGELFF. The CDR3 DNA reads as TGTGCCAGCAGCGAGACAGGGGCGGGCACCGGGGAGCTGTTTTTT.

The CDR3 DNA reads TGTGCCAGCAGTCCGGACAGGGTGAACACTGAAGCTTTCTTT. It specifies CASSPDRVNTEAFF. The chain links TRBV28 to TRBJ1-1, with 8 bases aligning to TRBD1. Germline values: CDR1 MDHEN, CDR2 SYDVKM. The CDR3 totals 14 residues. Trimming at V came to 5 bases and at J to 0 bases, leaving 2 bases not matched to a gene.

The rearrangement links TRBV28 to TRBJ2-3; 7 positions agree with TRBD1. Germline trimming cut 8 bases from V and 3 bases from J; bases unmatched to any gene: 5. CDR1 and CDR2 from the germline V gene are MDHEN and SYDVKM. The CDR3 totals 13 residues. The CDR3, as DNA: TGTGCCAGCTCTGACAGGGCAACAGATACGCAGTATTTT. It encodes CASSDRATDTQYF. Combining the CDR3 with reference TRBV28 and TRBJ2-3 gives the whole variable domain DVKVTQSSRYLVKRTGEKVFLECVQDMDHENMFWYRQDPGLGLRLIYFSYDVKMKEKGDIPEGYSVSREKKERFSLILESASTNQTSMYLCASSDRATDTQYFGPGTRLTVL.

This chain links TRBV6-1 with TRBJ2-5; possible D gene TRBD1, 6 bases. There are 14 residues in the CDR3. Trimming cost V 8 bases and J 5 bases, with 18 bases left between them. Germline lookup yields CDR1 MNHNS and CDR2 SASEGT. The CDR3 coding sequence is TGTGCCAGCCTTTACAGGGTCGGTCTCGAGACCCAGTACTTC. It is translated as CASLYRVGLETQYF.

The chain is built from TRBV4-1 and TRBJ2-4, with D unclear. Germline V lookup: CDR1 MGHRA, CDR2 YSYEKL. V was trimmed by 1 base and J by 8 bases, leaving 18 bases between them. This CDR3 has 16 amino acids. CDR3 sequence: CASSQGIPVPADIQYF. CDR3 nucleotides: TGCGCCAGCAGCCAAGGGATTCCGGTGCCGGCGGACATTCAGTACTTC.

V gene TRBV28 combines with J gene TRBJ1-4, with D maybe TRBD1 (6 bases). The V end lost 2 bases, the J end lost 8 bases, and 9 bases lay between the germline ends. CDR1 is MDHEN, CDR2 SYDVKM, per germline. CDR3 size: 13 residues. DNA for the CDR3: TGTGCCAGCAGTTTAGGGGGCGAAGAAAAACTGTTTTTT. It is translated as CASSLGGEEKLFF. Drawing the rest from reference TRBV28 and TRBJ1-4, the complete variable domain is DVKVTQSSRYLVKRTGEKVFLECVQDMDHENMFWYRQDPGLGLRLIYFSYDVKMKEKGDIPEGYSVSREKKERFSLILESASTNQTSMYLCASSLGGEEKLFFGSGTQLSVL.

The chain carries TRBV18 and TRBJ2-2; D unresolved. In germline, CDR1 is KGHSH, CDR2 LQKENI. V lost 4 bases, J lost 1 base, and 7 bases lay in between. The CDR3 is 14 amino acids. In DNA form, the CDR3 reads TGTGCCAGCTCACTCTCGGGGAACACCGGGGAGCTGTTTTTT. Translation: CASSLSGNTGELFF.

The rearrangement links TRBV5-1 to TRBJ1-3, with D unresolved. This CDR3 has 16 amino acids. CDR1 is SGHRS, CDR2 YFSETQ, per germline. V lost 2 bases to trimming and J lost 4 bases, with 16 bases between them. In DNA, the CDR3 is TGCGCCAGCAGCTTTGGCACCGGGCCGGGGGGAAACACCATATATTTT. Protein sequence: CASSFGTGPGGNTIYF.